The 28 T cell receptor beta chains presented below share a single source sample, sequenced in a study of CD8 T cells in ankylosing spondylitis. TCRdb fed the 5' RACE reads into MiXCR, producing one record per CDR3 protein. The data contain 100,000 to 150,000 distinct CDR3 sequences, approximately 6.8% of them seen just once; the ten biggest clones take up about 12%. Sequencing input: blood, either unsorted or a sorted T cell fraction (not recorded which). The receptors come from a male donor with ankylosing spondylitis or in good health (not recorded which).

There are many counts of this clonotype. The J gene is TRBJ2-1, the V gene TRBV20-1; 11 bases align to TRBD2. CDR1 DFQATT and CDR2 SNEGSKA come from the germline V gene (reference sequence). CDR3 length equals 15 residues. Trimming at V came to 6 bases and at J to 1 base, leaving 5 bases not matched to a gene. The CDR3 DNA is TGCAGTGCGGGCGGACTAGCGGGTTCCTACAATGAGCAGTTCTTC. Translating it yields CSAGGLAGSYNEQFF.

This clonotype was recorded many times. The chain has TRBV25-1 and TRBJ2-7; D not certain. From germline, CDR1 is MGHDK and CDR2 SYGVNS. V dropped 5 bases and J dropped 5 bases, with 16 bases sitting between them. This CDR3 is 14 amino acids long. DNA of the CDR3: TGTGCCAGCAGTTCGTCAGGATTTCCCCACGAGCAGTACTTC. Encoded protein: CASSSSGFPHEQYF.

This clonotype was seen at least ten times. The chain recombines TRBV20-1 with TRBJ1-1; D is possibly TRBD1 (5 bases). The CDR3 sequence is 15 residues long. Trimming cost V 1 base and J 4 bases, with 16 bases left between them. CDR1 is DFQATT and CDR2 is SNEGSKA in the germline V gene (reference sequence). This chain's CDR3 is CSARAARGGGTEAFF. CDR3 sequence (DNA): TGCAGTGCTAGAGCTGCACGGGGGGGAGGCACTGAAGCTTTCTTT.

At least ten counts were recorded for this clonotype. The rearrangement uses TRBV5-1 and TRBJ1-1; maybe TRBD1 (5 bases). Trimming left V 0 bases short and J 4 bases short, with 16 bases between. The CDR3 contains 16 residues. From germline, CDR1 is SGHRS and CDR2 YFSETQ. The DNA of the CDR3 is TGCGCCAGCAGCTTGGAGCCCCGGGGGGTTGCCACTGAAGCTTTCTTT. Its protein product is CASSLEPRGVATEAFF.

This clonotype was picked up many times. The V gene is TRBV29-1, the J gene TRBJ1-2; 10 bases agree with TRBD1. V lost 4 bases, J lost 5 bases, and 4 bases stayed unmatched. The CDR3 is made up of 13 amino acids. Germline loops: CDR1 SQVTM, CDR2 ANQGSEA. CDR3 sequence: CSVVGTGEYGYTF. The CDR3 DNA is TGCAGCGTTGTAGGGACAGGGGAATATGGCTACACCTTC.

V is TRBV4-1 and J is TRBJ2-7; 7 bases fit TRBD1. The CDR3 loop spans 15 amino acids. The germline CDR1 and CDR2 sequences are MGHRA and YSYEKL. Trimming cost V 4 bases and J 5 bases; bases outside gene matches: 11. The CDR3 sequence is CASSLTPRDSDEQYF. Written as DNA, the CDR3 is TGCGCCAGCAGCCTAACTCCTAGGGACAGTGACGAGCAGTACTTC.

Many counts were recorded for this clonotype. The chain links TRBV25-1 to TRBJ2-3; no definite D call. Germline V CDR1 and CDR2: MGHDK, SYGVNS. V dropped 4 bases and J dropped 1 base, with 6 bases sitting between them. The CDR3 is 13 amino acids. The CDR3 here is CASSAAGTDTQYF. CDR3 DNA: TGTGCCAGCAGTGCAGCAGGCACAGATACGCAGTATTTT.

There are many counts of this clonotype. This chain joins TRBV5-5 and TRBJ1-1, with D tentatively TRBD1 (5 bases). Trimming took 5 bases from V and 4 from J, leaving 15 bases between them. The CDR3 runs to 14 residues. CDR1 is SGHKS and CDR2 is YYEKEE in the germline V gene (reference sequence). The CDR3 region has the DNA TGTGCCAGCAGTTCGGCAGGGAGTAGCACTGAAGCTTTCTTT. Its protein is CASSSAGSSTEAFF.

This clonotype was seen repeatedly, ten times or more. This rearrangement joins TRBV20-1 to TRBJ2-7; 12 nucleotides align to TRBD2. CDR1 and CDR2 (germline): DFQATT, SNEGSKA (reference sequence). The CDR3 length is 14 residues. Germline trimming cut 2 bases from V and 7 bases from J; bases unmatched to any gene: 6. CDR3 bases: TGCAGTGCTAGACCGACTAGCGGGAGTCGTGAGCAGTACTTC. It is translated as CSARPTSGSREQYF.

There are many counts of this clonotype. V gene TRBV12-3 or TRBV12-4 combines with J gene TRBJ1-5, with D possibly matching TRBD1 (5 bases). V was trimmed by 6 bases and J by 3 bases, leaving 18 bases between them. This CDR3 comprises 16 residues. The CDR3 DNA reads TGTGCCAGCAGAACTACGCAGGGAAGCGACAATCAGCCCCAGCATTTT. It is translated as CASRTTQGSDNQPQHF.

This clonotype was detected many times. The J gene is TRBJ2-5, the V gene TRBV15; D is undetermined. CDR1 and CDR2 (germline): LNHNV, YYDKDF (reference sequence). V lost 0 bases to trimming and J lost 3 bases, with 20 bases between them. This CDR3 is built from 18 residues. The CDR3 here is CATSRDPTRVVEEETQYF. The CDR3 region has the DNA TGTGCCACCAGCAGAGATCCTACTCGTGTGGTAGAGGAAGAGACCCAGTACTTC.

In its sample, this clonotype was seen many times. This sequence joins TRBV7-2 and TRBJ2-1; 10 bases line up with TRBD2. Germline V gene data show CDR1 as SGHTA and CDR2 as FQGNSA. The CDR3 is 16 residues long. V shed 1 base and J 4 bases; nucleotides not matched to a gene: 4. CDR3 protein: CASSLDWTSGYNEQFF. DNA for the CDR3: TGTGCCAGCAGCTTAGATTGGACTAGCGGATACAATGAGCAGTTCTTC.

There are many counts of this clonotype. J is TRBJ2-2 and V is TRBV7-9; D gene uncertain. The V gene's germline CDR1 is SEHNR and CDR2 FQNEAQ (reference sequence). V shed 4 bases and J shed 2 bases, with 14 bases lying between them. The CDR3 spans 16 residues. In DNA form, the CDR3 reads TGTGCCAGCAGCTCCCCGGTGGAGCCTAACACCGGGGAGCTGTTTTTT. It yields the protein CASSSPVEPNTGELFF.

This clonotype was detected many times. This rearrangement joins TRBV19 to TRBJ2-3; D is uncertain. Per germline, CDR1 LNHDA and CDR2 SQIVND (reference sequence). This CDR3 is 15 amino acids long. Deletions cut 3 bases from V and 2 bases from J, with 12 bases between. DNA of the CDR3: TGTGCCAGTAGTATCCACGGACGGATCACAGATACGCAGTATTTT. Its translation: CASSIHGRITDTQYF. The variable domain in full, completed from reference TRBV19 and TRBJ2-3, reads DGGITQSPKYLFRKEGQNVTLSCEQNLNHDAMYWYRQDPGQGLRLIYYSQIVNDFQKGDIAEGYSVSREKKESFPLTVTSAQKNPTAFYLCASSIHGRITDTQYFGPGTRLTVL.

This clonotype was found once. The V gene is TRBV28, the J gene TRBJ2-2; 8 bases map to TRBD1. Germline V gives CDR1 MDHEN, CDR2 SYDVKM. V lost 2 bases, J lost 1 base, and 3 bases stayed unmatched. This CDR3 has 16 residues. The CDR3 reads CASSLPGTGNTGELFF. The DNA for the CDR3 is TGTGCCAGCAGTTTACCCGGGACAGGGAACACCGGGGAGCTGTTTTTT. Together with reference TRBV28 and TRBJ2-2, the CDR3 gives the full variable domain: DVKVTQSSRYLVKRTGEKVFLECVQDMDHENMFWYRQDPGLGLRLIYFSYDVKMKEKGDIPEGYSVSREKKERFSLILESASTNQTSMYLCASSLPGTGNTGELFFGEGSRLTVL.

This clonotype came up once. V and J are TRBV6-1 and TRBJ1-5; TRBD1 agrees at 9 bases. The CDR3 totals 16 residues. Trimming took 6 bases from V and 2 from J; bases not matched to a gene: 8. Per the germline V gene, CDR1 is MNHNS and CDR2 is SASEGT. Here the CDR3 reads CASRRTDRGGNQPQHF. The CDR3 DNA reads TGTGCCAGCAGGAGAACGGACAGGGGTGGCAATCAGCCCCAGCATTTT.

This clonotype was counted many times. The chain has TRBV20-1 and TRBJ2-7; D is perhaps TRBD1 (5 bases). CDR3 length equals 12 residues. The V gene's germline CDR1 is DFQATT and CDR2 SNEGSKA (reference sequence). The V gene lost 0 bases and the J gene lost 9 bases, with 12 bases spanning the gap. DNA for the CDR3: TGCAGTGCTAGAGATAGGGCCAGGGTGCAGTACTTC. Protein sequence: CSARDRARVQYF.

This clonotype turned up a few times. The V and J genes are TRBV12-3 or TRBV12-4 and TRBJ1-1; D is unresolved. The CDR3 covers 14 residues. Trimming removed 3 bases from V and 0 bases from J, with 8 bases in between. DNA for the CDR3: TGTGCCAGCAGTTTGCTACAGCTGAACACTGAAGCTTTCTTT. Its protein product is CASSLLQLNTEAFF.

This clonotype was found many times. This chain uses TRBV14 with TRBJ2-3, with 13 bases lining up with TRBD2. This CDR3 is built from 18 residues. The V gene end was trimmed by 4 bases and the J gene end by 2 bases; junction bases not matched to a gene: 9. The germline V gene encodes CDR1 SGHDN and CDR2 FVKESK. Written as DNA, the CDR3 is TGTGCCAGCAGCCCGTTGGGGGGACTAGCGGGACTCACAGATACGCAGTATTTT. Translated, it gives CASSPLGGLAGLTDTQYF.

In its sample, this clonotype was seen many times. The chain combines TRBV28 with TRBJ2-7; D is unresolved. V was cut by 7 bases and J by 0 bases, with 10 bases left in between. CDR1 is MDHEN, CDR2 SYDVKM, per germline. This CDR3 spans 13 amino acids. The CDR3 sequence is CASIGELSYEQYF. The CDR3 nucleotides are TGTGCCAGCATAGGAGAGCTCTCCTACGAGCAGTACTTC.

In its sample, this clonotype was seen many times. This sequence joins TRBV20-1 and TRBJ2-5; tentative D call: TRBD2 (6 bases). CDR3 length equals 13 residues. V was trimmed by 3 bases and J by 5 bases, leaving 13 bases between them. From germline, CDR1 is DFQATT and CDR2 SNEGSKA (reference sequence). The CDR3 loop is CSARDWDFETQYF. The CDR3 DNA reads TGCAGTGCTAGGGACTGGGACTTCGAGACCCAGTACTTC.

In this sample, this clonotype turned up many times. The chain recombines TRBV20-1 with TRBJ1-5, with 11 bases identical to TRBD1. Germline V lookup: CDR1 DFQATT, CDR2 SNEGSKA (reference sequence). Trimming cost V 6 bases and J 1 base; bases outside gene matches: 17. This CDR3 is 19 amino acids long. The CDR3 coding sequence is TGCAGTGCCACCTGGCCGGGACAGGGGGTTTTTTCGAGCAATCAGCCCCAGCATTTT. Amino acids: CSATWPGQGVFSSNQPQHF.

There are many counts of this clonotype. The V gene is TRBV14, the J gene TRBJ2-7, with D hard to call. The CDR3 spans 15 residues. Looked up from germline, CDR1 is SGHDN and CDR2 is FVKESK. The V end was cut by 0 bases, the J end by 3 bases, with 12 bases between. CDR3 DNA sequence: TGTGCCAGCAGCCAAGATTCCGTTACCTACTACGAGCAGTACTTC. This codes for CASSQDSVTYYEQYF.

This clonotype was counted many times. The gene calls are TRBV7-3 and TRBJ2-7, with D tentatively TRBD1 or TRBD2 (5 bases each). CDR1 and CDR2 from the germline V gene are SGHTA and FQGTGA. V was shortened by 4 bases and J by 3 bases, with 16 bases between the two germline ends. The CDR3 totals 15 residues. CDR3 bases: TGTGCCAGCAGCTCGAGCCCCGGGACGAGCTACGAGCAGTACTTC. Encoded protein: CASSSSPGTSYEQYF.

For the CDR3, the DNA is TGTGCCAGCTCATCGACGACAGGGGGAATCATAGCCCAGCATTTT. Translating gives CASSSTTGGIIAQHF. V is TRBV28 and J is TRBJ1-5; 9 bases agree with TRBD1. CDR3 size: 15 residues. The V and J ends lost 8 bases and 11 bases, in that order; junction bases with no gene match: 16. CDR1 and CDR2 (germline): MDHEN, SYDVKM.

This clonotype has ten or more counts. This sequence joins TRBV10-3 and TRBJ1-2; D is perhaps TRBD1 (6 bases). Per germline, CDR1 ENHRY and CDR2 SYGVKD. V gave up 5 bases and J gave up 0 bases, with 16 bases separating them. The CDR3 has 16 amino acids. The CDR3 DNA reads as TGTGCCATCAGTCAGGAACCAGGGGCTACTAACTATGGCTACACCTTC. Protein: CAISQEPGATNYGYTF.

In this sample, this clonotype turned up many times. The rearrangement joins TRBV20-1 to TRBJ1-1; the D is unclear. The CDR3 is 16 amino acids. Per the germline V gene, CDR1 is DFQATT and CDR2 is SNEGSKA (reference sequence). The V and J ends lost 4 bases and 7 bases respectively, with 25 bases between them. CDR3 region: CSATAALGEGLREAFF. CDR3 DNA sequence: TGCAGTGCTACTGCGGCTCTAGGTGAGGGTCTTCGTGAAGCTTTCTTT.

This clonotype was counted at least ten times. The chain employs TRBV5-1 and TRBJ2-5; 7 bases map to TRBD1. V gave up 0 bases and J gave up 3 bases; unmatched junction bases: 5. Looked up from germline, CDR1 is SGHRS and CDR2 is YFSETQ. This CDR3 comprises 15 residues. The CDR3 region has the DNA TGCGCCAGCAGCTTGGACGGGACAGTAAAAGAGACCCAGTACTTC. Protein: CASSLDGTVKETQYF.